The 8 T cell receptor beta chains presented below share a single source sample, sequenced in a study of blood T cell repertoires in COVID-19. Method: immunoSEQ multiplex PCR; TCRdb's copy keeps in-frame clones and lacks some. The table includes 470,000 or so clones, roughly 91% detected once. The source material was peripheral blood. The origin of the receptors is a young woman with acute or convalescent COVID-19.

J is TRBJ2-7 and V is TRBV30; TRBD1 matches 9 bases. V gave up 2 bases and J gave up 3 bases; unmatched junction bases: 5. The V gene's germline CDR1 is GTSNPN and CDR2 SVGIG (reference sequence). This CDR3 is built from 14 residues. The CDR3 DNA sequence: TGTGCCTGGAGTCTGGACAGGGGCATCTACGAGCAGTACTTC. Translating it yields CAWSLDRGIYEQYF.

Only one count was recorded for this clone. The chain employs TRBV13 and TRBJ2-3; 9 nucleotides line up with TRBD1. V lost 5 bases and J lost 4; bases outside the gene matches: 13. The length of the CDR3 is 17 residues. Germline CDR1 and CDR2: PRHDT and FYEKMQ (reference sequence). CDR3: CASSPRPETGGSDTQYF. The CDR3 nucleotides read TGTGCCAGCAGCCCCCGTCCGGAGACAGGGGGTTCAGATACGCAGTATTTT.

The rearrangement joins TRBV20-1 to TRBJ1-2, with 8 bases that match TRBD1. The CDR3 spans 10 residues. Germline CDR1 and CDR2: DFQATT and SNEGSKA (reference sequence). Trimming took 6 bases from V and 8 from J; bases not matched to a gene: 2. The CDR3 DNA reads TGCAGTGCGACAGGGGTAGGCTACACCTTC. Translated: CSATGVGYTF.

The chain couples TRBV7-8 to TRBJ2-7; 8 nucleotides match TRBD2. The trim removed 3 bases at V and 0 bases at J, leaving 4 bases unmatched. This CDR3 region has 15 residues. Looked up from germline, CDR1 is SGHVS and CDR2 is FQNEAQ. The CDR3, as DNA: TGTGCCAGCAGCTTTAAGGGACTAGACTCCTACGAGCAGTACTTC. Translation: CASSFKGLDSYEQYF.

The CDR3 loop is CASRLLAVLQETQYF. The CDR3, as DNA: TGCGCCAGCAGACTACTAGCGGTCCTCCAAGAGACCCAGTACTTC. The chain recombines TRBV5-1 with TRBJ2-5, with 8 positions matching TRBD2. CDR1 and CDR2 from the germline V gene are SGHRS and YFSETQ. This CDR3 spans 15 amino acids. With 5 bases clipped from V and 1 base from J, the junction kept 7 bases outside the gene matches.

This clone was counted a few times. CDR3 residues: CASSLDRISYEQYF. The CDR3 nucleotides are TGTGCCAGCAGCCTCGACAGAATCTCCTACGAGCAGTACTTC. The chain recombines TRBV7-9 with TRBJ2-7; weak D call: TRBD1 (5 bases). The CDR3 has 14 residues. Germline CDR1 SEHNR, CDR2 FQNEAQ (reference sequence). V was pared by 5 bases and J by 0 bases, with 11 bases between.

The rearrangement links TRBV10-2 to TRBJ2-1, with D possibly TRBD1 on 6 matching bases. Germline V gene data show CDR1 as WSHSY and CDR2 as SAAADI. V lost 0 bases and J 7 bases, leaving 16 bases between the germline ends. CDR3 length equals 16 residues. The CDR3 region has the DNA TGCGCCAGCAGTGAGTCCGACAGGATAACGGGTAATGAGCAGTTCTTC. Its translation: CASSESDRITGNEQFF.

This sequence joins TRBV19 and TRBJ2-1; TRBD2 agrees at 13 bases. Germline trimming cut 6 bases from V and 4 bases from J; bases unmatched to any gene: 6. From germline, CDR1 is LNHDA and CDR2 SQIVND (reference sequence). The CDR3 is 16 amino acids. The CDR3: CASSITSGGAYNEQFF. The CDR3 coding sequence is TGTGCCAGTAGCATTACTAGCGGGGGGGCGTACAATGAGCAGTTCTTC.